The 21 T cell receptor beta chains below come from one sample, sequenced in a study of regulatory T cells in long-lasting Graves disease. The time point denotes: newly diagnosed GD, antithyroid drugs for less than 3 months. Isolated PBMC RNA provided the starting material for the TCR library. To make TCR beta libraries, researchers used iRepertoire HTBI primers and Arm-PCR of CDR3 regions. MiXCR, run by TCRdb on the multiplex PCR reads, gives a single entry per CDR3 protein. The table includes roughly 260,000 distinct CDR3 sequences, 18% detected once. The sample was also reused in another study, on T cells in Graves' hyperthyroidism and ophthalmopathy.

The sample in question was peripheral blood mononuclear cells (PBMCs), obtained at new diagnosis, from a patient treated with antithyroid drugs. Receptor source: a woman in her thirties with Graves disease.

There are many counts of this clonotype. The V and J genes are TRBV6-5 and TRBJ1-2, with D perhaps matching TRBD1 (6 bases). The CDR3 sequence is 13 residues long. Per germline, CDR1 MNHEY and CDR2 SVGAGI. V lost 4 bases and J 5 bases, leaving 11 bases between the germline ends. The DNA of the CDR3 is TGTGCCAGCAGTTCGCAGGGGCCTTATGGCTACACCTTC. Residues: CASSSQGPYGYTF.

This clonotype was detected many times. The V gene is TRBV12-3 or TRBV12-4, the J gene TRBJ1-1; D is undetermined. The CDR3 is 16 residues long. Trimming removed 1 base at V and 0 bases at J, with 12 bases between. CDR3 nucleotides: TGTGCCAGCAGTTTAGTCCCTTATATTATGAACACTGAAGCTTTCTTT. Translated, it gives CASSLVPYIMNTEAFF.

Ten or more counts support this clonotype. This chain joins TRBV19 and TRBJ2-1; D assignment may be TRBD1 or TRBD2 (5 bases each). This CDR3 comprises 16 residues. Trimming took 1 base from V and 2 from J, leaving 12 bases between them. Germline V lookup: CDR1 LNHDA, CDR2 SQIVND (reference sequence). CDR3 nucleotide sequence: TGTGCCAGTAGTATAGGGGGCGAGGGCCCCTACAATGAGCAGTTCTTC. Translation: CASSIGGEGPYNEQFF. Full variable domain (rest looked up from reference TRBV19 and TRBJ2-1): DGGITQSPKYLFRKEGQNVTLSCEQNLNHDAMYWYRQDPGQGLRLIYYSQIVNDFQKGDIAEGYSVSREKKESFPLTVTSAQKNPTAFYLCASSIGGEGPYNEQFFGPGTRLTVL.

The chain joins TRBV7-9 to TRBJ1-6; D remains unclear. V was pared by 2 bases and J by 9 bases, with 14 bases between. CDR1 and CDR2 from the germline V gene are SEHNR and FQNEAQ (reference sequence). The CDR3 totals 15 residues. CDR3 nucleotides: TGTGCCAGCAGCTTAAATCCAGGATCAGGTTCACCCCTCCACTTT. It yields the protein CASSLNPGSGSPLHF.

This clonotype was observed a handful of times. V and J are TRBV20-1 and TRBJ2-7; 15 positions agree with TRBD2. The J segment lost 4 bases and the V segment lost 6 bases, leaving 7 bases of the junction unmatched. The germline V gene has CDR1 DFQATT and CDR2 SNEGSKA (reference sequence). There are 15 residues in the CDR3. CDR3 loop: CSAAGTSGGIYEQYF. CDR3 nucleotide sequence: TGCAGTGCCGCGGGGACTAGCGGGGGGATTTACGAGCAGTACTTC.

The CDR3 loop reads CSAIRIGYEQYF. CDR3 sequence (DNA): TGCAGTGCTATTCGTATCGGGTACGAGCAGTACTTC. This chain connects TRBV20-1 to TRBJ2-7, with unresolved D. The germline gives CDR1 DFQATT, CDR2 SNEGSKA (reference sequence). Deletions cut 4 bases from V and 4 bases from J, with 11 bases between. The CDR3 is made up of 12 amino acids.

This clonotype was seen many times. The genes are TRBV12-3 or TRBV12-4 and TRBJ2-1; the match to TRBD1 covers 12 bases. The CDR3 runs to 14 residues. J was trimmed by 13 bases and V by 5 bases; bases with no gene match: 9. CDR3 in DNA: TGTGCCAGCAGTGGGACAGGGGGCGTTATCGCACAGTTCTTC. It is translated as CASSGTGGVIAQFF.

This clonotype was recorded a few times. Relative to the germline gene, one junction end is altered; a read error may explain this. The V and J genes are TRBV12-3 or TRBV12-4 and TRBJ2-3; TRBD1 aligns across 9 bases. TRBJ2-7 matches the DNA end more closely, so the J call is doubtful. The CDR3 totals 14 residues. This CDR3 is CAGSFGTGTYEQYF. For the CDR3, the DNA is TGTGCCGGCAGTTTTGGGACAGGGACCTACGAGCAGTACTTC.

This clonotype was observed many times. The V gene is TRBV3-1, the J gene TRBJ2-3; D uncertain. The germline gives CDR1 LGHDT, CDR2 YNNKEL (reference sequence). Trimming left V 4 bases short and J 14 bases short, with 16 bases between. The CDR3 is 12 amino acids. In nucleotides, the CDR3 is TGTGCCAGCAGCCCTTCTGGTCCAGCGATGTATTTT. Its protein is CASSPSGPAMYF.

With regard to this clonotype: A far larger clone is just one base off, so this is likely a read error. This chain connects TRBV6-2 or TRBV6-3 to TRBJ2-1; D is uncertain. CDR1 and CDR2 (germline): MNHEY, SVGEGT. Trimming pared 0 bases from V and 13 bases from J, leaving 22 bases between. This CDR3 spans 16 amino acids. CDR3 coding DNA: TGTGCCAGCAGTTACTCGTCCTTAGAGTACCAAGAGACCCAGTTCTTC. This encodes CASSYSSLEYQETQFF.

This clonotype was observed many times. The chain is built from TRBV5-1 and TRBJ1-4; D remains ambiguous. The ends were cut back, 0 bases at V and 7 bases at J, with 10 bases in the middle. CDR3 length: 14 residues. Germline CDR1 SGHRS, CDR2 YFSETQ. The CDR3 loop is CASSLVGGGEKLFF. CDR3 DNA sequence: TGCGCCAGCAGCTTGGTGGGAGGCGGTGAAAAACTGTTTTTT.

V and J are TRBV12-3 or TRBV12-4 and TRBJ1-4; 8 bases agree with TRBD1. This CDR3 contains 14 residues. The J segment lost 8 bases and the V segment lost 6 bases, leaving 8 bases of the junction unmatched. The CDR3 loop reads CASSSGTGREKLFF. In DNA form, the CDR3 reads TGTGCCAGCAGCTCCGGGACAGGACGAGAAAAACTGTTTTTT.

This clonotype occurred many times. This chain links TRBV5-1 with TRBJ2-7, with D unresolved. The CDR3 consists of 16 residues. Trimming removed 4 bases at V and 2 bases at J, with 19 bases between. Germline V gene data show CDR1 as SGHRS and CDR2 as YFSETQ. Written as DNA, the CDR3 is TGCGCCAGCAGCCTACTGGGCGGTCCGATGACCTACGAGCAGTACTTC. Translated, it gives CASSLLGGPMTYEQYF.

This clonotype came up many times. The rearrangement uses TRBV20-1 and TRBJ1-6; D gene uncertain. In germline, CDR1 is DFQATT, CDR2 SNEGSKA (reference sequence). The CDR3 totals 14 residues. Trimming removed 3 bases from V and 10 bases from J, with 16 bases in between. CDR3 nucleotides: TGCAGTGCTAGGAGAGACATGTTCTCCTCACCCCTCCACTTT. Protein product: CSARRDMFSSPLHF.

The J gene is TRBJ2-1, the V gene TRBV20-1; 14 nucleotides match TRBD2. Germline V gene data show CDR1 as DFQATT and CDR2 as SNEGSKA (reference sequence). J lost 8 bases, V lost 7 bases, and 13 bases had no gene match. The CDR3 is made up of 16 amino acids. The CDR3 spells CSVHPGLAGVGDEQFF. CDR3 DNA: TGCAGTGTTCACCCGGGACTAGCGGGAGTAGGCGATGAGCAGTTCTTC.

The table lists this clonotype with a count of one. The CDR3 loop is CASSEGSGTREQYF. As DNA, the CDR3 is TGTGCCAGCAGCGAAGGGTCAGGGACTCGCGAGCAGTACTTC. This chain joins TRBV16 and TRBJ2-7; D possibly corresponds to TRBD2 (6 bases). CDR3 length equals 14 residues. In germline, CDR1 is KGHSY, CDR2 FQNENV. Trimming left V 5 bases short and J 6 bases short, with 17 bases between.

This clonotype came up once. The chain has TRBV20-1 and TRBJ1-1; D remains ambiguous. The V end lost 3 bases, the J end lost 0 bases, and 5 bases lay between the germline ends. This CDR3 contains 12 residues. Germline CDR1 reads DFQATT; CDR2 reads SNEGSKA (reference sequence). Written as DNA, the CDR3 is TGCAGTGCTAGCTGGCTGAACACTGAAGCTTTCTTT. It specifies CSASWLNTEAFF.

This clonotype was counted ten times or more. V is TRBV18 and J is TRBJ1-1, with D hard to call. The CDR3 runs to 12 residues. The germline V and J ends were trimmed by 1 base and 7 bases, with 7 bases remaining between them. Germline V gene lookup returns CDR1 KGHSH and CDR2 LQKENI. CDR3 sequence reads: CASSPLNGEAFF. The CDR3 DNA follows: TGTGCCAGCTCACCACTGAACGGTGAAGCTTTCTTT.

Only a few counts were recorded for this clonotype. Mismatch with germline at one junction end may stem from a read error. The rearrangement joins TRBV5-1 to TRBJ2-3; 7 bases match TRBD2. The CDR3 is 14 amino acids. Germline V gene sequence: CDR1 SGHRS, CDR2 YFSETQ. CDR3 protein: CASSRSRGADTQYF. CDR3 DNA: TGTGCCAGCAGCCGAAGCCGGGGGGCAGATACGCAGTATTTT.

This clonotype was picked up many times. The rearrangement uses TRBV6-1 and TRBJ1-2; D is possibly TRBD1 (5 bases). Germline loops: CDR1 MNHNS, CDR2 SASEGT. Trimming shortened V by 5 bases and J by 6 bases, and 19 bases separated the two germline ends. The CDR3 is made up of 15 amino acids. CDR3 loop: CASSPGGSGGDGYTF. CDR3 in DNA: TGTGCCAGCAGTCCCGGCGGGAGTGGGGGGGATGGCTACACCTTC.

There are many counts of this clonotype. The chain employs TRBV4-1 and TRBJ1-1; D possibly corresponds to TRBD1 (5 bases). Germline assignment: CDR1 MGHRA and CDR2 YSYEKL. V dropped 4 bases and J dropped 3 bases, with 12 bases sitting between them. The CDR3 consists of 14 residues. The CDR3 nucleotides are TGCGCCAGCAGCCCCTCGTGGGGGGACACTGAAGCTTTCTTT. Translated: CASSPSWGDTEAFF.